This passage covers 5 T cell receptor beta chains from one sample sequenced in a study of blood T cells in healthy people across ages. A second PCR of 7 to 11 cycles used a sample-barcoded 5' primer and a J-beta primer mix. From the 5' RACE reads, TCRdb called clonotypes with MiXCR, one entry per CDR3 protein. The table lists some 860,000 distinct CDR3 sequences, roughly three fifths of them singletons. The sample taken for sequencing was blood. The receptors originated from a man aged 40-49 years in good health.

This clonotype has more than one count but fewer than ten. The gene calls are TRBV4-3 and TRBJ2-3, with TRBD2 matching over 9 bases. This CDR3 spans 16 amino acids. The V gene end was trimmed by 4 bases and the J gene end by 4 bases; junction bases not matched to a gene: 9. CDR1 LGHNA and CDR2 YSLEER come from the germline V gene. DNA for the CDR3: TGCGCCAGCAGCCCCAATACAAAGCGGGAGGCAGATACGCAGTATTTT. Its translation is CASSPNTKREADTQYF.

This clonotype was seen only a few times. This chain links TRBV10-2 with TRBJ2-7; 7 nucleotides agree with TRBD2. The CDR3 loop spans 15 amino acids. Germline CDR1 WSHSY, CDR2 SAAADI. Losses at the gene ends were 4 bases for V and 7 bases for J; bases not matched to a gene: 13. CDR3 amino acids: CASSGTSGGPGEQYF. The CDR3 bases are TGCGCCAGCAGTGGGACTAGTGGAGGGCCTGGGGAGCAGTACTTC.

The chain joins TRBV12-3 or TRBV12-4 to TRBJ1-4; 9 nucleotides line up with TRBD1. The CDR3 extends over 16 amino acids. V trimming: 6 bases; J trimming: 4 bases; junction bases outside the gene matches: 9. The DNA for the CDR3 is TGTGCCAGCAGCTTCGGACAGGGGATCGGTAATGAAAAACTGTTTTTT. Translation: CASSFGQGIGNEKLFF.

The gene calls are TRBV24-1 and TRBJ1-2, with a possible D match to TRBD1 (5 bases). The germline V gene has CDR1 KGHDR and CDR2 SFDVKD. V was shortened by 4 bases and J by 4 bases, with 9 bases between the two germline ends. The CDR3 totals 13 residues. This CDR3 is CATSEGESYGYTF. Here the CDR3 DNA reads TGTGCCACCAGTGAAGGGGAATCCTATGGCTACACCTTC.

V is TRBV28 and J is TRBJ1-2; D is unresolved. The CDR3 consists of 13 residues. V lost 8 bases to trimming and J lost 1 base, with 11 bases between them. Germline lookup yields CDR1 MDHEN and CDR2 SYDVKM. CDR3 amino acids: CASGSEINYGYTF. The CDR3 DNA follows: TGTGCCAGCGGAAGCGAGATTAACTATGGCTACACCTTC.